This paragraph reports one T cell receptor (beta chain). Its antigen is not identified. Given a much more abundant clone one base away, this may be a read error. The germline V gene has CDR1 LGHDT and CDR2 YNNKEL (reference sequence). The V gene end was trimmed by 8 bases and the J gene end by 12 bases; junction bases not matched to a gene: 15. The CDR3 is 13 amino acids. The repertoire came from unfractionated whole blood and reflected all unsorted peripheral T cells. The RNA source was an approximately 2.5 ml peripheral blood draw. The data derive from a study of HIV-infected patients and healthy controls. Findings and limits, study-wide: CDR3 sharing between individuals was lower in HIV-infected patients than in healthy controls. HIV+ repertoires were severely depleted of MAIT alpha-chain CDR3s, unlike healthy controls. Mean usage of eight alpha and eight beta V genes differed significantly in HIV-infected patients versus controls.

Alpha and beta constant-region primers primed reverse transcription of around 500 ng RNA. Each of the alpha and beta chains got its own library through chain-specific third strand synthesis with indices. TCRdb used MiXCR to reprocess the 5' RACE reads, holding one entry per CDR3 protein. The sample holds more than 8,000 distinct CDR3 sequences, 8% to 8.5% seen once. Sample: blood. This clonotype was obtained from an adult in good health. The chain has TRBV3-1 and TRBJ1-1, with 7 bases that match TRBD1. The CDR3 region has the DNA TGTGCCAGCTCCCCGAGAGAGGGGGCAGGGACTTTCTTT. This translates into CASSPREGAGTFF. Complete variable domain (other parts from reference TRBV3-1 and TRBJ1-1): DTAVSQTPKYLVTQMGNDKSIKCEQNLGHDTMYWYKQDSKKFLKIMFSYNNKELIINETVPNRFSPKSPDKAHLNLHINSLELGDSAVYFCASSPREGAGTFFGQGTRLTVV.